This T cell receptor beta chain was sequenced during a study of CD8 T cell repertoires and HIV-1 epitope variants. Study-level information: Each of Twenty-five Gag and Nef epitope peptides stimulated a separate culture. Epitopes were three Gag families plus Nef HW9 and YT9. 1M T cells were kept uncultured as a baseline.

Findings and limits, study-wide: Most of the nine antigen-specific clonotypes appeared cross-reactive to autologous or escape variants.

A note on this clone: Its antigen is unknown.

The CDR3 totals 15 residues. V was cut by 5 bases and J by 3 bases, with 17 bases left in between. CDR1 and CDR2 from the germline V gene are MNHEY and SMNVEV (reference sequence). TCRdb's copy holds only in-frame clones and misses some; the assay was immunoSEQ multiplex PCR. The sample has around 6,400 clones, less than 75% seen once. The chain couples TRBV27 to TRBJ2-7; perhaps TRBD1 as D (7 bases). The clonotype was recovered from a male donor with HIV. The sample comprised cultured CD8+ T cells derived from PBMCs. In DNA, the CDR3 is TGTGCCAGCAGTCTAGGGACAGCGGGTTTCTACGAGCAGTACTTC. This codes for CASSLGTAGFYEQYF.